This is a list of T cell receptor beta chains from one sample in a study of OX40 agonist ivuxolimab in advanced cancers. Assay: immunoSEQ multiplex PCR; the TCRdb copy retains only in-frame clones and omits some. The table has roughly 110,000 clones, about nine tenths seen once. The material was CD4+ or CD8+ T cells sorted from blood, obtained in a trial of the OX40 agonist ivuxolimab. These TCRs come from an adult with an advanced solid tumor such as melanoma, head and neck, liver or kidney cancer. Both conserved end residues are part of each CDR3. D genes are given only for firm matches. The size field is filled for only some rows; it gives once, few, many or a size class.

j_gene: TRBJ2-1; d_gene: -; abundance: once; len: 14; v_gene: TRBV18; CDR3aa: CASSLAVPLGEQFF; CDR3nt: TGTGCCAGCTCACTAGCCGTACCATTGGGTGAGCAGTTCTTC
j_gene: TRBJ2-7; d_gene: -; abundance: -; len: 13; v_gene: TRBV10-3; CDR3aa: CAILERGGYEQYF; CDR3nt: TGTGCCATTCTTGAGAGGGGGGGATACGAGCAGTACTTC
j_gene: TRBJ2-7; d_gene: TRBD1; abundance: -; len: 17; v_gene: TRBV7-2; CDR3aa: CASSAPGQGGSRYEQYF; CDR3nt: TGTGCCAGCAGCGCACCGGGACAGGGAGGCAGTAGGTACGAGCAGTACTTC
j_gene: TRBJ2-7; d_gene: TRBD1; abundance: -; len: 14; v_gene: TRBV7-9; CDR3aa: CASSLGQAPYEQYF; CDR3nt: TGTGCCAGCAGCCTGGGACAGGCCCCCTACGAGCAGTACTTC
j_gene: TRBJ2-2; d_gene: -; abundance: -; len: 12; v_gene: TRBV27; CDR3aa: CARTENTGELFF; CDR3nt: TGTGCGAGGACGGAGAACACCGGGGAGCTGTTTTTT
j_gene: TRBJ2-2; d_gene: -; abundance: -; len: 12; v_gene: TRBV7-6; CDR3aa: CASSLGTGELFF; CDR3nt: TGTGCCAGCAGCTTAGGCACCGGGGAGCTGTTTTTT
j_gene: TRBJ1-3; d_gene: -; abundance: -; len: 16; v_gene: TRBV13; CDR3aa: CASSLVASGTGNTIYF; CDR3nt: TGTGCCAGCAGCTTAGTCGCTTCGGGAACTGGAAACACCATATATTTT
j_gene: TRBJ1-2; d_gene: -; abundance: -; len: 9; v_gene: TRBV19; CDR3aa: CARKGGYTF; CDR3nt: TGTGCCCGAAAGGGTGGCTACACCTTC
j_gene: TRBJ2-3; d_gene: -; abundance: -; len: 14; v_gene: TRBV19; CDR3aa: CASSLSSSTDTQYF; CDR3nt: TGTGCCAGTAGTCTTTCTTCTAGCACAGATACGCAGTATTTT
j_gene: TRBJ1-1; d_gene: TRBD1; abundance: few; len: 15; v_gene: TRBV28; CDR3aa: CASSSTGVAIRGAFF; CDR3nt: TGTGCCAGCAGCTCCACAGGGGTGGCCATTCGGGGAGCTTTCTTT
j_gene: TRBJ1-4; d_gene: -; abundance: -; len: 15; v_gene: TRBV30; CDR3aa: CASRPPGARGEKLFF; CDR3nt: TGTGCCAGCAGACCTCCCGGGGCGAGAGGTGAAAAACTGTTTTTT
j_gene: TRBJ1-2; d_gene: -; abundance: -; len: 13; v_gene: TRBV28; CDR3aa: CASSSLTGPGYTF; CDR3nt: TGTGCCAGCAGTTCCCTAACGGGGCCTGGCTACACCTTC
j_gene: TRBJ1-2; d_gene: TRBD1; abundance: -; len: 15; v_gene: TRBV9; CDR3aa: CASSEGQGALYGYTF; CDR3nt: TGTGCCAGCAGCGAGGGACAGGGGGCGTTATATGGCTACACCTTC
j_gene: TRBJ2-6; d_gene: -; abundance: once; len: 17; v_gene: TRBV7-7; CDR3aa: CASSPVPSVTGANVLTF; CDR3nt: TGTGCCAGCAGCCCCGTCCCGTCGGTTACCGGGGCCAACGTCCTGACTTTC
j_gene: TRBJ2-7; d_gene: -; abundance: -; len: 15; v_gene: TRBV18; CDR3aa: CASSPPWERAYEQYF; CDR3nt: TGTGCCAGCTCACCACCCTGGGAAAGGGCCTACGAGCAGTACTTC
j_gene: TRBJ1-2; d_gene: -; abundance: -; len: 11; v_gene: TRBV28; CDR3aa: CASSPKGGYTF; CDR3nt: TGTGCCAGCAGCCCCAAGGGTGGCTACACCTTC
j_gene: TRBJ2-3; d_gene: -; abundance: -; len: 15; v_gene: TRBV11-3; CDR3aa: CASSSRTSSTDTQYF; CDR3nt: TGTGCCAGCAGCTCCCGAACCAGCAGCACAGATACGCAGTATTTT
j_gene: TRBJ2-1; d_gene: -; abundance: -; len: 14; v_gene: TRBV5-8; CDR3aa: CASSPYEIYNEQFF; CDR3nt: TGTGCCAGCAGTCCCTATGAGATCTACAATGAGCAGTTCTTC
j_gene: TRBJ1-1; d_gene: -; abundance: -; len: 16; v_gene: TRBV4-1; CDR3aa: CASSQRAVTSDTEAFF; CDR3nt: TGCGCCAGCAGCCAACGGGCGGTTACATCGGACACTGAAGCTTTCTTT
j_gene: TRBJ2-2; d_gene: -; abundance: -; len: 14; v_gene: TRBV19; CDR3aa: CASSFAGENRELFF; CDR3nt: TGTGCCAGTAGTTTCGCAGGGGAGAATAGGGAGCTGTTTTTT
j_gene: TRBJ2-5; d_gene: -; abundance: -; len: 13; v_gene: TRBV5-8; CDR3aa: CASSFLASETQYF; CDR3nt: TGTGCCAGCAGCTTCCTAGCTAGTGAGACCCAGTACTTC
j_gene: TRBJ1-2; d_gene: -; abundance: -; len: 14; v_gene: TRBV6-6; CDR3aa: CASSPGLHGYGYTF; CDR3nt: TGTGCCAGCAGTCCGGGACTCCACGGGTATGGCTACACCTTC
j_gene: TRBJ2-1; d_gene: TRBD1; abundance: -; len: 16; v_gene: TRBV5-1; CDR3aa: CASSQRQGGSNGEQFF; CDR3nt: TGCGCCAGCAGCCAGAGACAGGGGGGATCGAATGGTGAGCAGTTCTTC
j_gene: TRBJ1-1; d_gene: -; abundance: few; len: 14; v_gene: TRBV7-9; CDR3aa: CASSLGIRNPEAFF; CDR3nt: TGTGCCAGCAGCTTAGGGATCCGGAATCCTGAAGCTTTCTTT
j_gene: TRBJ1-3; d_gene: -; abundance: -; len: 14; v_gene: TRBV7-7; CDR3aa: CASSESNVGNTIYF; CDR3nt: TGTGCTAGCAGCGAGAGTAACGTGGGAAACACCATATATTTT
j_gene: TRBJ2-5; d_gene: -; abundance: few; len: 13; v_gene: TRBV7-2; CDR3aa: CASNPAGLETQYF; CDR3nt: TGTGCCAGCAACCCAGCGGGCCTGGAGACCCAGTACTTC